The clone carrying this TCR beta chain was detected ten times or more. This sample is part of a study of CD8+CD57+ T cells in acquired aplastic anemia. Study context: Sorted CD4+ and CD8+ cells yielded DNA averaging about 3.1 ug.

The TCR beta profiling, which covered VDJ combination and CDR3 sequence, was carried out using genomic DNA as the template. One entry per CDR3 protein, called by TCRdb with MiXCR from the reads. The sample includes 160,000 or so distinct CDR3 sequences, more than 45% of them seen just once. Trimming removed 6 bases from V and 2 bases from J, with 8 bases in between. The CDR3 consists of 13 residues. The patients chosen for sequencing had shown expansion of CD8+CD57+ cells (detected by flow cytometry). V is TRBV12-3 or TRBV12-4 and J is TRBJ2-1; D is ambiguous. The clonotype was recovered from a human donor with aplastic anemia. Sequenced material: sorted CD4+, CD8+, or CD8+CD57+ T cells (not recorded which) from PBMCs. The CDR3: CASRTGAYNEQFF. DNA for the CDR3: TGTGCCAGCAGGACGGGTGCCTACAATGAGCAGTTCTTC.